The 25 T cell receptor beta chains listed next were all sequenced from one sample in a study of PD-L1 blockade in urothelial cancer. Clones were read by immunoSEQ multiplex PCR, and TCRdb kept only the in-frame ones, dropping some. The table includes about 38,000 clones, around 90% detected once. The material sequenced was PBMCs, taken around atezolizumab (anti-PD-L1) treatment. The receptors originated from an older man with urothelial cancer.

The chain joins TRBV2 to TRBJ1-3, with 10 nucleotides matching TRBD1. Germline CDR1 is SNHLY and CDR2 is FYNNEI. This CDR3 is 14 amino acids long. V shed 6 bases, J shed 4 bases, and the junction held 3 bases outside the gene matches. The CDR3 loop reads CASSPTGGGNTIYF. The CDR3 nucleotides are TGTGCCAGCAGCCCGACAGGGGGCGGAAACACCATATATTTT.

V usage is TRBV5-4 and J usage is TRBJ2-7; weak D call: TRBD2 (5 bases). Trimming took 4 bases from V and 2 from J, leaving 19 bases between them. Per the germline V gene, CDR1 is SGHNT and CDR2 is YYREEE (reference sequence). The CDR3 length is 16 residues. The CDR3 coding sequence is TGTGCCAGCAGCAGATCGCTGGACTCAGGTCCCTACGAGCAGTACTTC. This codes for CASSRSLDSGPYEQYF.

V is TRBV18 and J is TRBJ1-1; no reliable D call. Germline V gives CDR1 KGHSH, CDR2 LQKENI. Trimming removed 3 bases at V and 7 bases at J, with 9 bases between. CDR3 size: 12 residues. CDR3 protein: CASSPYGDEAFF. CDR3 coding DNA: TGTGCCAGCTCACCTTACGGTGATGAAGCTTTCTTT.

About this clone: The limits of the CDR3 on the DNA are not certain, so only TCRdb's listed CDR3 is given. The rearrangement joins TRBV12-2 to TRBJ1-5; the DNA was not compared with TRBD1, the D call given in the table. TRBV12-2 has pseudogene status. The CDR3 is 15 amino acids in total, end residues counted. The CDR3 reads CASRFATGINQPQHF.

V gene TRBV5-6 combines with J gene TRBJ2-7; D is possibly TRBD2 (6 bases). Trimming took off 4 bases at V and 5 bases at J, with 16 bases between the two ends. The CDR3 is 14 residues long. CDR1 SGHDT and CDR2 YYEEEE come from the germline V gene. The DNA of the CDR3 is TGTGCCAGCAGCCGCTTGGAGGGTGGCCACGAGCAGTACTTC. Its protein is CASSRLEGGHEQYF.

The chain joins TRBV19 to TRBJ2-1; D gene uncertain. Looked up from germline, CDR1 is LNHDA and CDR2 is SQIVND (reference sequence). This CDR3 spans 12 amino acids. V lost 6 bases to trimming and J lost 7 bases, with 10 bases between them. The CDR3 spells CASRAFTNEQFF. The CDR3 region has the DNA TGTGCCAGTAGAGCCTTTACGAATGAGCAGTTCTTC. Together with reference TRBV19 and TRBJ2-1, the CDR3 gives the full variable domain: DGGITQSPKYLFRKEGQNVTLSCEQNLNHDAMYWYRQDPGQGLRLIYYSQIVNDFQKGDIAEGYSVSREKKESFPLTVTSAQKNPTAFYLCASRAFTNEQFFGPGTRLTVL.

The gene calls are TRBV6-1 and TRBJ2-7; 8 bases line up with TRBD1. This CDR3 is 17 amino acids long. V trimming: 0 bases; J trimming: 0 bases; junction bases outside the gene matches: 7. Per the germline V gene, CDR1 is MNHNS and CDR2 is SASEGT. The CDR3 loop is CASSEALRTGNSYEQYF. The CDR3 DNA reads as TGTGCCAGCAGTGAAGCGCTTCGGACAGGGAACTCCTACGAGCAGTACTTC.

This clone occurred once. In nucleotides, the CDR3 is TGTGCCAGCCGGAATACAGGGGGCGCATGGACAGATACGCAGTATTTT. Translation gives CASRNTGGAWTDTQYF. The chain has TRBV6-6 and TRBJ2-3, with 9 bases fitting TRBD1. V trimming: 8 bases; J trimming: 3 bases; junction bases outside the gene matches: 12. CDR1 and CDR2 from the germline V gene are MNHNY and SVGAGI (reference sequence). CDR3 length: 16 amino acids.

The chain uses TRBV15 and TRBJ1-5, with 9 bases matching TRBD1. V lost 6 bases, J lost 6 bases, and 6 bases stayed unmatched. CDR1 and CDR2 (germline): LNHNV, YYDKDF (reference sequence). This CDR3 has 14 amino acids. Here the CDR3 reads CATRQGAGSQPQHF. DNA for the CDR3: TGTGCCACCAGACAGGGGGCGGGTAGTCAGCCCCAGCATTTT.

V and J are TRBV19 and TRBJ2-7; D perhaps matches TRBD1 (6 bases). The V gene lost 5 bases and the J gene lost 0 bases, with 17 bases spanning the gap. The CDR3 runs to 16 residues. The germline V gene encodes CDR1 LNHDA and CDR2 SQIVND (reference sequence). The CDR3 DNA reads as TGTGCCAGTAGTGATCCCGGGACAAAAAACTCCTACGAGCAGTACTTC. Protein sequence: CASSDPGTKNSYEQYF.

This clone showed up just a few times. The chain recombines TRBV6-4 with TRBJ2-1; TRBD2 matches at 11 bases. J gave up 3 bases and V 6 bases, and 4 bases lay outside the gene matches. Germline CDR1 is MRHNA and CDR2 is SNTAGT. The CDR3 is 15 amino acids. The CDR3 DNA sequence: TGTGCCAGCAGAGCCGGGACTAGCGGCTACAATGAGCAGTTCTTC. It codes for CASRAGTSGYNEQFF.

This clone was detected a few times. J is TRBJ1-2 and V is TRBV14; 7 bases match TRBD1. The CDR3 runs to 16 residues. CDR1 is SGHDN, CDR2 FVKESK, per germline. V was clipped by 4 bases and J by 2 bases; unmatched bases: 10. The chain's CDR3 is CASSPYARQGNYGYTF. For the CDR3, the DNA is TGTGCCAGCAGCCCGTATGCGAGACAGGGCAACTATGGCTACACCTTC. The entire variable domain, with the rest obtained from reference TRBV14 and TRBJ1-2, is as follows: EAGVTQFPSHSVIEKGQTVTLRCDPISGHDNLYWYRRVMGKEIKFLLHFVKESKQDESGMPNNRFLAERTGGTYSTLKVQPAELEDSGVYFCASSPYARQGNYGYTFGSGTRLTVV.

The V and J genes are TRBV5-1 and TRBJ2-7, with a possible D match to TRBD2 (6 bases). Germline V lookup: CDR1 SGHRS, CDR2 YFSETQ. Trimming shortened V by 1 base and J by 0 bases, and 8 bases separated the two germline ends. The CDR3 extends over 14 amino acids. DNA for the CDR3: TGCGCCAGCAGCTTGTTTAGCGGCTCCTACGAGCAGTACTTC. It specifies CASSLFSGSYEQYF.

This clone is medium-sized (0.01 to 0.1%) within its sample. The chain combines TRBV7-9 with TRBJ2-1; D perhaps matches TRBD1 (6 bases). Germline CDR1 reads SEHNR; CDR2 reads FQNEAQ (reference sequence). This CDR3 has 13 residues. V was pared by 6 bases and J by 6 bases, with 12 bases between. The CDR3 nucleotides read TGTGCCAGCAGAACAGAGGGGGTCAATGAGCAGTTCTTC. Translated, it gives CASRTEGVNEQFF.

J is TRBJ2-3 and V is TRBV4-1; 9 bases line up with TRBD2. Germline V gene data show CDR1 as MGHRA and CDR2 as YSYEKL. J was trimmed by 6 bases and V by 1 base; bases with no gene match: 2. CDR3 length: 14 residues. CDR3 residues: CASSQGLAEDTQYF. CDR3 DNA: TGCGCCAGCAGCCAAGGACTAGCGGAGGATACGCAGTATTTT.

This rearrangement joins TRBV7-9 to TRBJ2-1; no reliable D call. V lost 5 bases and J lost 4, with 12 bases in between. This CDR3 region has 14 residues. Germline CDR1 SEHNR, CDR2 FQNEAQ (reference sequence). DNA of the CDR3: TGTGCCAGCAGCGCTGACTTGACGTACAATGAGCAGTTCTTC. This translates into CASSADLTYNEQFF.

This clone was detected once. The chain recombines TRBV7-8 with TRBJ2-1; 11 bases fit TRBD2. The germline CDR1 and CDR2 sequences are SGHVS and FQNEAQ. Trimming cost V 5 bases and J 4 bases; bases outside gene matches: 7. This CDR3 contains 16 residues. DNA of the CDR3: TGTGCCAGCAGCCCTAGGACTAGCGGGCCTTACAATGAGCAGTTCTTC. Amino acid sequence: CASSPRTSGPYNEQFF. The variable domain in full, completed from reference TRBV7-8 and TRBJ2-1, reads GAGVSQSPRYKVAKRGQDVALRCDPISGHVSLFWYQQALGQGPEFLTYFQNEAQLDKSGLPSDRFFAERPEGSVSTLKIQRTQQEDSAVYLCASSPRTSGPYNEQFFGPGTRLTVL.

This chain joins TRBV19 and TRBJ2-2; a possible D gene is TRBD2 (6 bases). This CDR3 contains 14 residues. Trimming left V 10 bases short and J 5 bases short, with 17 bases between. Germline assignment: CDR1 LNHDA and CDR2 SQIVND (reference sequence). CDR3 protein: CATADTGRTGELFF. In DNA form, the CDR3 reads TGTGCCACCGCCGATACGGGGAGGACCGGGGAGCTGTTTTTT. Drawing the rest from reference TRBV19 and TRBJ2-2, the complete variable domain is DGGITQSPKYLFRKEGQNVTLSCEQNLNHDAMYWYRQDPGQGLRLIYYSQIVNDFQKGDIAEGYSVSREKKESFPLTVTSAQKNPTAFYLCATADTGRTGELFFGEGSRLTVL.

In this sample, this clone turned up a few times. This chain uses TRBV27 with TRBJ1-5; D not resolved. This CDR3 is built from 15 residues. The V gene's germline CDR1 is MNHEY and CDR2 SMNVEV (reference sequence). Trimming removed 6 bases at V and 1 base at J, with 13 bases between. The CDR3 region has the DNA TGTGCCAGCAGACTGCAATATATGAGCAATCAGCCCCAGCATTTT. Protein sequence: CASRLQYMSNQPQHF.

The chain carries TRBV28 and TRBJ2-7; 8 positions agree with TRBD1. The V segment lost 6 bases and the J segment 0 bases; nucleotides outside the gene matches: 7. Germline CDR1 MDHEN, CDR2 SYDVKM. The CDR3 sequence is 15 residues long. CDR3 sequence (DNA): TGTGCCAGCAGACACTGGACAGGGAGCTCCTACGAGCAGTACTTC. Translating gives CASRHWTGSSYEQYF.

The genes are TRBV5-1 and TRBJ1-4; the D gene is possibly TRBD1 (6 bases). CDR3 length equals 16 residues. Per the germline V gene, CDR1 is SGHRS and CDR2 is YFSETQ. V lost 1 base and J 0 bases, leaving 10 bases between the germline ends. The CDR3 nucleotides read TGCGCCAGCAGCTTGTCGGGGGGCGCAACTAATGAAAAACTGTTTTTT. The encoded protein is CASSLSGGATNEKLFF.

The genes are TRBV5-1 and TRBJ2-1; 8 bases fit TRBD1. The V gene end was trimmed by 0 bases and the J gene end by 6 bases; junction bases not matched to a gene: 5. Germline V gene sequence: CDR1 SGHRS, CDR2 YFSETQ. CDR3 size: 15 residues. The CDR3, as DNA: TGCGCCAGCAGCTTGGCAGGGGGCAAGTCCAATGAGCAGTTCTTC. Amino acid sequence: CASSLAGGKSNEQFF.

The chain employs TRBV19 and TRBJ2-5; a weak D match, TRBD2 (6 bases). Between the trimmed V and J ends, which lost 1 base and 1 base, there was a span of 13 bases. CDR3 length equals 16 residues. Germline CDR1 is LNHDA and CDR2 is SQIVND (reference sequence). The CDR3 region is CASSIGLLASQETQYF. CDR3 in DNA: TGTGCCAGTAGTATAGGTCTCCTAGCGAGCCAAGAGACCCAGTACTTC.

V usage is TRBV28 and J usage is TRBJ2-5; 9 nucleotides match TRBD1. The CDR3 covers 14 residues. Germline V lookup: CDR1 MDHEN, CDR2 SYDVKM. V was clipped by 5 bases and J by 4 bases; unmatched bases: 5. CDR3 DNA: TGTGCCAGCAGTCAAAGACAGGGGGGAGAGACCCAGTACTTC. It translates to CASSQRQGGETQYF.

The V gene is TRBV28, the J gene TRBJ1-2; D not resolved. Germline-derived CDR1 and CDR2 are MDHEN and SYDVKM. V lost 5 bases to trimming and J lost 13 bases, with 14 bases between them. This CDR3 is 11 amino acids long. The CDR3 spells CASSPRQRLTF. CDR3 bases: TGTGCCAGCAGTCCTCGACAAAGGCTCACCTTC.